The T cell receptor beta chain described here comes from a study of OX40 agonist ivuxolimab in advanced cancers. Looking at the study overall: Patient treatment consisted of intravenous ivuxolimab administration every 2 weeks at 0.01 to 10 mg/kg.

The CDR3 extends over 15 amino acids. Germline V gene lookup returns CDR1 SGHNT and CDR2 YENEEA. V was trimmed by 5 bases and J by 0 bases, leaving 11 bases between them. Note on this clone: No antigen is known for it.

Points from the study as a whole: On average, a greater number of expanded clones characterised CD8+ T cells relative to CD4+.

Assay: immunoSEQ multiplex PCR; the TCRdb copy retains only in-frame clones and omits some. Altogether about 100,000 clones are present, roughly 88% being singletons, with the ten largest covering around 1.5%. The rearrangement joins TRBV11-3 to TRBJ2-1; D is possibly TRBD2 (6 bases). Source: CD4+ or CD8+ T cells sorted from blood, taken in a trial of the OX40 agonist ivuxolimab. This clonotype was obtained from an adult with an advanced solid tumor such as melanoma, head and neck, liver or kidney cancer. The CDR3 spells CASSHRESSYNEQFF. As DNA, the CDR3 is TGTGCCAGCAGCCACCGGGAGAGCTCCTACAATGAGCAGTTCTTC.